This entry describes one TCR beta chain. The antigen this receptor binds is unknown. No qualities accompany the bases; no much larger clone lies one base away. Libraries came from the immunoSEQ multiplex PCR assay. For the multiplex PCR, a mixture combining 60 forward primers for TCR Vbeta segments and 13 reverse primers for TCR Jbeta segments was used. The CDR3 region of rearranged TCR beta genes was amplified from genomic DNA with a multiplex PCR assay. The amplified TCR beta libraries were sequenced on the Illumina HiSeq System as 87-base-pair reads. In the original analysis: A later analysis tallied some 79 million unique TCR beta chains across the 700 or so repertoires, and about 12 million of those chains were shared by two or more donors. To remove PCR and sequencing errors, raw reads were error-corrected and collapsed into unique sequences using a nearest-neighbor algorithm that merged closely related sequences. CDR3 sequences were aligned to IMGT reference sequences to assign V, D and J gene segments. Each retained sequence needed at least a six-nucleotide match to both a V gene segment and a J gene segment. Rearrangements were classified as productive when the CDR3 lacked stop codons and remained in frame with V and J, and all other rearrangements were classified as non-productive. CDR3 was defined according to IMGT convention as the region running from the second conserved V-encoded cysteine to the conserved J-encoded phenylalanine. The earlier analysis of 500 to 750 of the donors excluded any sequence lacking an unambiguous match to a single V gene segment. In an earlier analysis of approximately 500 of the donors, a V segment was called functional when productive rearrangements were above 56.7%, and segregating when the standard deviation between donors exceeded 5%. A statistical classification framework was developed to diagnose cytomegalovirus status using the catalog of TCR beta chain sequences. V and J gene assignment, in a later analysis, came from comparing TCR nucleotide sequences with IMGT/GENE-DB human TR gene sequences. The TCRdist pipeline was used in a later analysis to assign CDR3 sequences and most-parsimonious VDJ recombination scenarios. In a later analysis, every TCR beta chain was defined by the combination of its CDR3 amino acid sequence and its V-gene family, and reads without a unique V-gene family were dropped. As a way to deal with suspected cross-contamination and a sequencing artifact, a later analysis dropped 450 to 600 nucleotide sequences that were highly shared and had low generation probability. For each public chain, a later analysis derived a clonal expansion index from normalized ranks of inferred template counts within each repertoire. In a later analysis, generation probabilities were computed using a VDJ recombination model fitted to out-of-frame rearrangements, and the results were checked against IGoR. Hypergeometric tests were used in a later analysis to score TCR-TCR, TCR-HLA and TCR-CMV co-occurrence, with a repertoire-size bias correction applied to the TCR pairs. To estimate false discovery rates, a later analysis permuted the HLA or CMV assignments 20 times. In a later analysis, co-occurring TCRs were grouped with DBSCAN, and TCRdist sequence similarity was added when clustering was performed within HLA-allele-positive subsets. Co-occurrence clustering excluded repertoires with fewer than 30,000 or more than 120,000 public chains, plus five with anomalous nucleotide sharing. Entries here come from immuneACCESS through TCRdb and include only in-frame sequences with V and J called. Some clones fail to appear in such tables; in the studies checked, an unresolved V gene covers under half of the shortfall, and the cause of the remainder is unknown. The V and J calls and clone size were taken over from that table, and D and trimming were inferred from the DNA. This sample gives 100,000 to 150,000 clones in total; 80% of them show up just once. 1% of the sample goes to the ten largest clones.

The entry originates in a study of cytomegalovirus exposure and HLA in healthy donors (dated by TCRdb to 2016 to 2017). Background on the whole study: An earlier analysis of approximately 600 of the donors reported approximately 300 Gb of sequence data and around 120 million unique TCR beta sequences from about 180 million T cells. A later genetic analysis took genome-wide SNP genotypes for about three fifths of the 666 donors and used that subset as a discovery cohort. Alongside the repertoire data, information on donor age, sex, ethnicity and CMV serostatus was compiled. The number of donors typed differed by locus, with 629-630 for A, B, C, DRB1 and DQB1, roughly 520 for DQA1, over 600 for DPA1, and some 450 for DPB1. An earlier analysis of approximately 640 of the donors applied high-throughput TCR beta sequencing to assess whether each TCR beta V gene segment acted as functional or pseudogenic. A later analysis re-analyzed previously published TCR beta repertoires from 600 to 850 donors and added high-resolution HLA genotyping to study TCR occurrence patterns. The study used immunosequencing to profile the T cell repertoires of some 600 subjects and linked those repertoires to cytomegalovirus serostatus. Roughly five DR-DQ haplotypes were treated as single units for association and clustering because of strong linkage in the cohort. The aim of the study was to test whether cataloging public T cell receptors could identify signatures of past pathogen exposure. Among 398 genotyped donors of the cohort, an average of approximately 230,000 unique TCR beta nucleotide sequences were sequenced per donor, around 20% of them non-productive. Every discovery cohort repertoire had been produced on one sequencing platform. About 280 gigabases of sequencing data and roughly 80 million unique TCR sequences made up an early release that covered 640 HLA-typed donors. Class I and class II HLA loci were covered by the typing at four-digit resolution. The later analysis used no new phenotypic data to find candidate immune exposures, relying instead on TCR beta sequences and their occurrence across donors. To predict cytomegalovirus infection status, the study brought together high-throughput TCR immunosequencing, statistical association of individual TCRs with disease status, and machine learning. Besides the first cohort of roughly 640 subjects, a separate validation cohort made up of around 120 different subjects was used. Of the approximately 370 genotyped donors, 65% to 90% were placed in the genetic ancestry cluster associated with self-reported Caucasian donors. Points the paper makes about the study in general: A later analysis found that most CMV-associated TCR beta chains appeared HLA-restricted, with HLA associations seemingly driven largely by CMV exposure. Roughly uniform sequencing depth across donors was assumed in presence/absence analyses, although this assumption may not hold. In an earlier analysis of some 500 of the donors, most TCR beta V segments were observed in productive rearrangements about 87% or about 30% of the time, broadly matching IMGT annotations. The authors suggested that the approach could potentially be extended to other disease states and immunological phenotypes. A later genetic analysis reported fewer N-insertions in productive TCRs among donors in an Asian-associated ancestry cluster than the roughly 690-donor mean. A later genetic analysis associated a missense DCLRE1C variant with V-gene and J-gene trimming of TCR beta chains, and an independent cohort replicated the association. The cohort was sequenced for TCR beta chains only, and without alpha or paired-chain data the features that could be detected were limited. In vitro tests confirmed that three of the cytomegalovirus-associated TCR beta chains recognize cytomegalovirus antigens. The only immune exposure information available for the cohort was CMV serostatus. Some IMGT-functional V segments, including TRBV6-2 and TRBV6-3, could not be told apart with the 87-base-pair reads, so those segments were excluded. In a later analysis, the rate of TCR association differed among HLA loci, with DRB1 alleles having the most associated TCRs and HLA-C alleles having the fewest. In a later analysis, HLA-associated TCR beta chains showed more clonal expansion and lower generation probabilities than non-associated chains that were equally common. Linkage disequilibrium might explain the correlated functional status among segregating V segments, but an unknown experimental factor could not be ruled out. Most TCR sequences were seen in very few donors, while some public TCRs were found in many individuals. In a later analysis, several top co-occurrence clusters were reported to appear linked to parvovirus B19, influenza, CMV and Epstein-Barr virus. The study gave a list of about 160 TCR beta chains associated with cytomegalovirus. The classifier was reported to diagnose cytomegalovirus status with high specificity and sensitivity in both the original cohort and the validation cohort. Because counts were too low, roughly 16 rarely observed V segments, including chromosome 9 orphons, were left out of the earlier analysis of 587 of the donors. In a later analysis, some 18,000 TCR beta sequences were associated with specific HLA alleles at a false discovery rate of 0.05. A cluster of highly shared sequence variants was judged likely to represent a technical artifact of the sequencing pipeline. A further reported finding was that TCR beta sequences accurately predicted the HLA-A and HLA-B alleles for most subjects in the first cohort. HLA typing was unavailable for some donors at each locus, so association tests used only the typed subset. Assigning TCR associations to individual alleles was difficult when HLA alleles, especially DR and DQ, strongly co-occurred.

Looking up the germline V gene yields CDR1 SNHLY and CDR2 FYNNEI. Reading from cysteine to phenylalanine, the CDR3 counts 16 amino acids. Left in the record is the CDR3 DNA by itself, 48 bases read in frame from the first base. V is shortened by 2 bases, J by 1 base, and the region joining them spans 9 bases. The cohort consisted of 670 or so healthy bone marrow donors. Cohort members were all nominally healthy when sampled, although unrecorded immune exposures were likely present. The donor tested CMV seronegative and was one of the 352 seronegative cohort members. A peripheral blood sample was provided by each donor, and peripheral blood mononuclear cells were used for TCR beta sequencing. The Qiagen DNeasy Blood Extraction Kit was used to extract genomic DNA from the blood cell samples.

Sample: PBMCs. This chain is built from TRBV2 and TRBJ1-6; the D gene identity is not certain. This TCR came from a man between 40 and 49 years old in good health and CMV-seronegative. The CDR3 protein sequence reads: CASSEQGGSYNSPLHF. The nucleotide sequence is TGTGCCAGCAGTGAACAAGGCGGGTCCTATAATTCACCCCTCCACTTT.